This T cell receptor beta chain was profiled in a study of cytomegalovirus exposure and HLA in healthy donors. The study, taken as a whole, reports: Specificity of a few CMV-associated chains for CMV antigens was verified in vitro.

Here immunoSEQ multiplex PCR was the method, and the copy in TCRdb shows in-frame clones only, minus some. The sample lists roughly 150,000 clones; 85% to 90% were seen once. The germline V gene encodes CDR1 MDHEN and CDR2 SYDVKM. V lost 1 base, J lost 3 bases, and 22 bases lay in between. This CDR3 contains 18 residues. This clone was observed a few times. Its antigen is not identified. The sequence was obtained from a man aged 18 to 29 in good health and CMV-seropositive. Input material: PBMCs. The chain uses TRBV28 and TRBJ2-7, with D possibly TRBD1 on 5 matching bases. In DNA, the CDR3 is TGTGCCAGCAGTTTATCCGTAAGTTGGACATTTGAGAACTACGAGCAGTACTTC. Amino acid sequence: CASSLSVSWTFENYEQYF.